These 12 T cell receptor beta chains share one sample of origin, sequenced in a study of shared clonotypes between healthy human individuals. Here immunoSEQ multiplex PCR was the method, and the copy in TCRdb shows in-frame clones only, minus some. This sample yields about 2.1 million clones, of which 93% are seen a single time; over 1.5% belongs to the top ten. Positively selected for CCR7, the CD45RO-negative cells used as naive CD8 cells excluded terminally differentiated effector memory CD45RA+ cells. The sequenced sample consisted of naive CD8+ T cells from PBMCs. The receptors shown here come from a man aged 18-30 years in good health. Some clones in this sample may be carry-over from other donors' samples.

The rearrangement joins TRBV4-2 to TRBJ1-1; a possible D gene is TRBD1 (5 bases). This CDR3 spans 12 amino acids. Germline V gene data show CDR1 as LGHNA and CDR2 as YNFKEQ. The V end was cut by 0 bases, the J end by 8 bases, with 7 bases between. The CDR3 bases are TGTGCCAGCAGCCAAGATCGACAGGAAGCTTTCTTT. Its protein product is CASSQDRQEAFF.

This chain uses TRBV6-4 with TRBJ2-3; 11 bases are a match to TRBD2. CDR1 and CDR2 from the germline V gene are MRHNA and SNTAGT. This CDR3 has 15 residues. V was clipped by 6 bases and J by 6 bases; unmatched bases: 8. The CDR3 DNA sequence: TGTGCCAGCAGCTATAGCGGGAGGGCCGGGGATACGCAGTATTTT. Translating it yields CASSYSGRAGDTQYF.

This chain uses TRBV4-1 with TRBJ2-7; 9 bases are shared with TRBD1. Looked up from germline, CDR1 is MGHRA and CDR2 is YSYEKL. The CDR3 is 14 amino acids. The ends lost 4 bases at V and 7 bases at J; junction bases unmatched: 8. The CDR3 DNA reads as TGCGCCAGCAGCCCAGAGACAGGGGGAGAAGAGCAGTACTTC. It encodes CASSPETGGEEQYF.

The genes are TRBV10-2 and TRBJ1-1; D uncertain. This CDR3 is 14 amino acids long. V lost 6 bases and J lost 0, with 11 bases in between. Germline V gives CDR1 WSHSY, CDR2 SAAADI. The CDR3 region is CASSSTRMNTEAFF. The CDR3 DNA follows: TGCGCCAGCAGCTCGACAAGGATGAACACTGAAGCTTTCTTT.

The rearrangement links TRBV30 to TRBJ1-3; D not certain. V lost 0 bases and J lost 4, with 16 bases in between. The CDR3 contains 16 residues. Germline V gene sequence: CDR1 GTSNPN, CDR2 SVGIG (reference sequence). The DNA of the CDR3 is TGTGCCTGGAGTGTTATCGCGGAGGGAGCAGGAAACACCATATATTTT. It codes for CAWSVIAEGAGNTIYF.

Concerning this clone: This same CDR3 is encoded by further DNA sequences in the sample. The V call is TRBV9, the J call TRBJ2-1; 10 bases map to TRBD2. Germline V CDR1 and CDR2: SGDLS, YYNGEE. The CDR3 is 16 amino acids. After removal of 4 bases from V and 0 bases from J, the junction contained 4 bases not matched to a gene. The CDR3 sequence is CASSPSGRGSYNEQFF. The CDR3 nucleotides are TGTGCCAGCAGCCCCAGCGGGAGGGGCTCCTACAATGAGCAGTTCTTC.

CDR3 DNA: TGTGCCACCAGCAGTGACCCCGGGCCTTCTTTTCCGGGTGGCTACACCTTC. It yields the protein CATSSDPGPSFPGGYTF. The chain couples TRBV15 to TRBJ1-2; D not resolved. Deletions cut 3 bases from V and 7 bases from J, with 24 bases between. CDR1 is LNHNV, CDR2 YYDKDF, per germline (reference sequence). This CDR3 spans 17 amino acids.

The rearrangement uses TRBV4-1 and TRBJ2-7; 8 bases match TRBD1. Germline V gene lookup returns CDR1 MGHRA and CDR2 YSYEKL. The CDR3 totals 13 residues. With 4 bases clipped from V and 4 bases from J, the junction kept 3 bases outside the gene matches. In DNA, the CDR3 is TGCGCCAGCAGCCCACGGACAGGGTACGAGCAGTACTTC. It encodes CASSPRTGYEQYF.

V is TRBV29-1 and J is TRBJ2-3; 9 positions match TRBD2. The CDR3 runs 14 residues. The V gene end was trimmed by 4 bases and the J gene end by 5 bases; junction bases not matched to a gene: 7. Germline V lookup: CDR1 SQVTM, CDR2 ANQGSEA. The DNA for the CDR3 is TGCAGCGTTGTAGGAGCGGGAGGTAAAGATACGCAGTATTTT. It codes for CSVVGAGGKDTQYF.

The gene calls are TRBV25-1 and TRBJ1-2, with a weak D call TRBD1 (5 bases). The CDR3 length is 15 residues. Germline V CDR1 and CDR2: MGHDK, SYGVNS. The V end was cut by 7 bases, the J end by 8 bases, with 23 bases between. The CDR3 coding sequence is TGTGCCAGCATCCTCCCCCGGGACGCCGGCTGGGGCTACACCTTC. It encodes CASILPRDAGWGYTF.

The J gene is TRBJ2-2, the V gene TRBV11-3; D is possibly TRBD2 (5 bases). This CDR3 has 19 residues. Deletions cut 3 bases from V and 1 base from J, with 21 bases between. Germline V lookup: CDR1 SGHNT, CDR2 YENEEA. This CDR3 reads CASSFPPTSGVLNTGELFF. The CDR3 bases are TGTGCCAGCAGCTTCCCCCCAACAAGCGGAGTACTGAACACCGGGGAGCTGTTTTTT.

The V gene is TRBV11-2, the J gene TRBJ1-4; D is uncertain. V was shortened by 6 bases and J by 3 bases, with 11 bases between the two germline ends. Germline CDR1 is SGHAT and CDR2 is FQNNGV. The CDR3 has 14 residues. The CDR3 region has the DNA TGTGCCAGCAGGCTCTACGGTTCTAATGAAAAACTGTTTTTT. This encodes CASRLYGSNEKLFF.